This T cell receptor (beta chain) was captured by sequencing in a study of blood T cells in healthy people across ages. Findings of the study overall: When set beside aged donors, long-lived donors presented more naive CD4+ cells and higher diversity.

The germline V gene has CDR1 SGHRS and CDR2 YFSETQ. The ends were cut back, 4 bases at V and 1 base at J, with 21 bases in the middle. The CDR3 consists of 18 residues. With respect to this clonotype: What it recognizes is unknown.

With a J-beta primer mix and a sample-barcoded 5' primer, a second PCR ran 7 to 11 cycles. TCRdb analysed the 5' RACE reads with MiXCR anew, one entry per CDR3 protein. The data show more than 550,000 distinct CDR3 sequences, 22% seen once. This clonotype was obtained from a man between 65 and 80 years old in good health. The rearrangement joins TRBV5-1 to TRBJ2-4, with D perhaps matching TRBD1 (6 bases). The sequencing sample was made of blood. The CDR3 region has the DNA TGCGCCAGCAGCCGTACCCCCAGGGGCCCAGGGGCCAAAAACATTCAGTACTTC. It specifies CASSRTPRGPGAKNIQYF. The full variable domain, with the rest looked up from reference TRBV5-1 and TRBJ2-4, is KAGVTQTPRYLIKTRGQQVTLSCSPISGHRSVSWYQQTPGQGLQFLFEYFSETQRNKGNFPGRFSGRQFSNSRSEMNVSTLELGDSALYLCASSRTPRGPGAKNIQYFGAGTRLSVL.